This passage covers 31 T cell receptor beta chains from one sample sequenced in a study of shared clonotypes between healthy human individuals. Clones were sequenced by immunoSEQ multiplex PCR, and TCRdb holds only the in-frame ones, with some missing. Of roughly 96,000 clones in the sample, about 45% were seen once. The sample consisted of PBMCs. These receptor sequences come from a middle-aged woman in good health. Some clones in this sample may be carry-over from other donors' samples.

Remarks on this clone: At one of its ends the junction is not consistent with the germline gene, which may arise from a read error. The CDR3: CSVAGDGNQSQHF. The CDR3 DNA reads TGCAGCGTTGCCGGGGACGGCAATCAGTCCCAGCATTTT. This chain uses TRBV29-1 with TRBJ1-5, with D possibly matching TRBD1 (5 bases). The CDR3 loop spans 13 amino acids. Germline CDR1 reads SQVTM; CDR2 reads ANQGSEA.

This clone was seen more than once but under ten times. The identical CDR3 is also encoded by other nucleotide sequences in the sample. The chain joins TRBV18 to TRBJ2-5; D is ambiguous. Germline V CDR1 and CDR2: KGHSH, LQKENI. Trimming left V 1 base short and J 0 bases short, with 6 bases between. This CDR3 contains 14 residues. The CDR3 here is CASSPRTHQETQYF. The DNA of the CDR3 is TGTGCCAGCTCACCACGGACCCACCAAGAGACCCAGTACTTC. The whole variable domain, filled in from reference TRBV18 and TRBJ2-5, reads NAGVMQNPRHLVRRRGQEARLRCSPMKGHSHVYWYRQLPEEGLKFMVYLQKENIIDESGMPKERFSAEFPKEGPSILRIQQVVRGDSAAYFCASSPRTHQETQYFGPGTRLLVL.

This clone was found many times. The V and J genes are TRBV4-2 and TRBJ2-7, with D unclear. CDR1 is LGHNA and CDR2 is YNFKEQ in the germline V gene. The CDR3 is 13 amino acids. Trimming removed 1 base at V and 2 bases at J, with 6 bases between. In DNA form, the CDR3 reads TGTGCCAGCAGCCAAGTGGTAACCTACGAGCAGTACTTC. Residues: CASSQVVTYEQYF.

This clone has only one observation. The chain couples TRBV27 to TRBJ1-3, with D perhaps TRBD1 (6 bases). The CDR3 has 14 amino acids. V gave up 6 bases and J gave up 4 bases, with 13 bases separating them. Germline CDR1 is MNHEY and CDR2 is SMNVEV (reference sequence). In DNA form, the CDR3 reads TGTGCCAGCAGGGAGATAGGACAGGGAAACACCATATATTTT. It encodes CASREIGQGNTIYF.

The V call is TRBV18, the J call TRBJ2-7; D unclear. The germline V and J ends were trimmed by 2 bases and 6 bases, with 11 bases remaining between them. Germline V CDR1 and CDR2: KGHSH, LQKENI. The CDR3 sequence is 13 residues long. CDR3 bases: TGTGCCAGCTCACCATATCCTAACTCCGAGCAGTACTTC. Translated: CASSPYPNSEQYF. Looking up the rest from reference TRBV18 and TRBJ2-7 gives the full variable domain: NAGVMQNPRHLVRRRGQEARLRCSPMKGHSHVYWYRQLPEEGLKFMVYLQKENIIDESGMPKERFSAEFPKEGPSILRIQQVVRGDSAAYFCASSPYPNSEQYFGPGTRLTVT.

V usage is TRBV7-8 and J usage is TRBJ2-7; 8 bases are shared with TRBD1. There are 14 residues in the CDR3. CDR1 is SGHVS and CDR2 is FQNEAQ in the germline V gene. V trimming: 3 bases; J trimming: 4 bases; junction bases outside the gene matches: 5. The CDR3 DNA follows: TGTGCCAGCAGCTTCGGACAGGGAAGGTACGAGCAGTACTTC. The encoded protein is CASSFGQGRYEQYF.

The chain joins TRBV5-6 to TRBJ2-2; no clear D. This CDR3 has 14 residues. Germline V gene data show CDR1 as SGHDT and CDR2 as YYEEEE. V lost 0 bases to trimming and J lost 3 bases, with 6 bases between them. The CDR3 region has the DNA TGTGCCAGCAGCTTGGTCTGGGACACCGGGGAGCTGTTTTTT. It codes for CASSLVWDTGELFF.

This clone was observed a single time. The chain employs TRBV27 and TRBJ1-1; unclear D gene. V was trimmed by 5 bases and J by 2 bases, leaving 9 bases between them. The CDR3 sequence is 13 residues long. Germline CDR1 MNHEY, CDR2 SMNVEV (reference sequence). The CDR3 bases are TGTGCCAGCAGTACCACACTCAACACTGAAGCTTTCTTT. Its translation is CASSTTLNTEAFF.

Only one count was recorded for this clone. V usage is TRBV29-1 and J usage is TRBJ1-2; D might be TRBD1 (6 bases). Trimming took off 6 bases at V and 5 bases at J, with 19 bases between the two ends. The CDR3 length is 14 residues. Looked up from germline, CDR1 is SQVTM and CDR2 is ANQGSEA. Written as DNA, the CDR3 is TGCAGCGTAGTAGGGACATCGGAAGGGTATGGCTACACCTTC. It translates to CSVVGTSEGYGYTF.

This clone occurred a few times. A clone one base away is much larger, so this may be a read error. The gene calls are TRBV11-2 and TRBJ1-1, with D unresolved. This CDR3 is built from 14 residues. V was pared by 1 base and J by 3 bases, with 9 bases between. Germline lookup yields CDR1 SGHAT and CDR2 FQNNGV. The CDR3 is CASSLAGSHTEAFF. The CDR3 region has the DNA TGTGCCAGCAGCTTAGCGGGCAGCCACACTGAAGCTTTCTTT.

The chain joins TRBV28 to TRBJ2-1; 7 nucleotides align to TRBD1. In germline, CDR1 is MDHEN, CDR2 SYDVKM. The J segment lost 4 bases and the V segment lost 4 bases, leaving 7 bases of the junction unmatched. This CDR3 spans 15 amino acids. The CDR3 loop reads CASSSPSGQYNEQFF. The CDR3 coding sequence is TGTGCCAGCAGTTCACCTTCGGGACAGTACAATGAGCAGTTCTTC.

This clone has ten or more counts. CDR3 bases: TGTGCCAGCTCACCAACAGGAGGGGGGCGGGTCAACGAGCAGTACTTC. This gives the protein CASSPTGGGRVNEQYF. This chain joins TRBV18 and TRBJ2-7; the D gene could be TRBD1 or TRBD2 (6 bases each). The CDR3 sequence is 16 residues long. V lost 2 bases to trimming and J lost 5 bases, with 19 bases between them. Germline V lookup: CDR1 KGHSH, CDR2 LQKENI. Combining the CDR3 with reference TRBV18 and TRBJ2-7 gives the whole variable domain NAGVMQNPRHLVRRRGQEARLRCSPMKGHSHVYWYRQLPEEGLKFMVYLQKENIIDESGMPKERFSAEFPKEGPSILRIQQVVRGDSAAYFCASSPTGGGRVNEQYFGPGTRLTVT.

This sequence joins TRBV4-3 and TRBJ2-1; 14 nucleotides agree with TRBD2. Germline V gives CDR1 LGHNA, CDR2 YSLEER. The CDR3 is made up of 16 amino acids. V dropped 1 base and J dropped 12; count of bases not matched to a gene: 8. The CDR3 nucleotides read TGCGCCAGCAGCCAAGCGATGACTAGCGGGAGGGATGGGCAGTTCTTC. Protein: CASSQAMTSGRDGQFF.

This clone was picked up one time. The rearrangement links TRBV27 to TRBJ2-1; 14 bases are shared with TRBD2. Germline V lookup: CDR1 MNHEY, CDR2 SMNVEV (reference sequence). With 5 bases clipped from V and 8 bases from J, the junction kept 8 bases outside the gene matches. There are 16 residues in the CDR3. CDR3: CASSRLAGGLRDEQFF. CDR3 sequence (DNA): TGTGCCAGCAGTCGACTAGCGGGAGGGTTGAGGGATGAGCAGTTCTTC.

The J gene is TRBJ2-2, the V gene TRBV27; no definite D call. V gave up 2 bases and J gave up 4 bases, with 5 bases separating them. From germline, CDR1 is MNHEY and CDR2 SMNVEV (reference sequence). CDR3 length equals 13 residues. As DNA, the CDR3 is TGTGCCAGCAGTTTAGTTTTCACCGGGGAGCTGTTTTTT. It specifies CASSLVFTGELFF.

This rearrangement joins TRBV30 to TRBJ1-2; D gene ambiguous. The CDR3 extends over 13 amino acids. CDR1 is GTSNPN and CDR2 is SVGIG in the germline V gene (reference sequence). Trimming stripped 1 base from V and 4 bases from J, with 10 bases between. The CDR3 protein is CAWSEDGFYGYTF. CDR3 sequence (DNA): TGTGCCTGGAGTGAAGACGGATTCTATGGCTACACCTTC.

CDR3 bases: TGTGCCAGCAGTTCACCCGGGACAGGGGTAAACTATGGCTACACCTTC. This gives the protein CASSSPGTGVNYGYTF. The V gene is TRBV28, the J gene TRBJ1-2, with 10 positions matching TRBD1. Per the germline V gene, CDR1 is MDHEN and CDR2 is SYDVKM. The J segment lost 2 bases and the V segment lost 4 bases, leaving 7 bases of the junction unmatched. This CDR3 comprises 16 residues.

The V and J genes are TRBV2 and TRBJ2-1; TRBD2 aligns across 13 bases. CDR1 is SNHLY and CDR2 is FYNNEI in the germline V gene. CDR3 length equals 14 residues. V dropped 10 bases and J dropped 9; count of bases not matched to a gene: 9. CDR3 residues: CAKTGLAGVGEQFF. The CDR3 bases are TGTGCCAAAACAGGACTAGCGGGAGTAGGTGAGCAGTTCTTC.

The chain recombines TRBV7-9 with TRBJ1-3, with D possibly being TRBD1 (5 bases). The CDR3 contains 16 residues. Trimming pared 3 bases from V and 0 bases from J, leaving 12 bases between. CDR1 SEHNR and CDR2 FQNEAQ come from the germline V gene (reference sequence). This CDR3 is CASSLGDLISGNTIYF. CDR3 nucleotide sequence: TGTGCCAGCAGCTTGGGGGACTTAATCTCTGGAAACACCATATATTTT.

The V and J genes are TRBV2 and TRBJ1-1; D unresolved. Germline assignment: CDR1 SNHLY and CDR2 FYNNEI. Trimming removed 8 bases at V and 2 bases at J, with 12 bases between. The CDR3 length is 13 residues. The CDR3 reads CASLRQPNTEAFF. The CDR3 nucleotides are TGTGCCAGCTTGCGGCAGCCCAACACTGAAGCTTTCTTT.

The rearrangement joins TRBV4-2 to TRBJ2-1, with D uncertain. CDR1 and CDR2 (germline): LGHNA, YNFKEQ. The CDR3 covers 14 residues. V was cut by 1 base and J by 5 bases, with 9 bases left in between. This chain's CDR3 is CASSQGRANNEQFF. The CDR3 DNA is TGTGCCAGCAGCCAAGGTAGGGCGAACAATGAGCAGTTCTTC.

Of note for this clone: The sample carries other DNA sequences with the same CDR3. The CDR3 DNA sequence: TGCAGTGCCTCGACAGGGATTGGCTACACCTTC. Translation: CSASTGIGYTF. The chain joins TRBV20-1 to TRBJ1-2, with 7 bases lining up with TRBD1. V lost 6 bases to trimming and J lost 7 bases; unmatched junction nucleotides: 5. Per the germline V gene, CDR1 is DFQATT and CDR2 is SNEGSKA (reference sequence). CDR3 size: 11 residues.

The V call is TRBV10-2, the J call TRBJ1-5; D is possibly TRBD1 (6 bases). V lost 2 bases and J lost 2, with 28 bases in between. This CDR3 has 21 residues. CDR1 and CDR2 (germline): WSHSY, SAAADI. The CDR3 DNA is TGCGCCAGCAGTGAGCCCCTTCCGGGACAAGCCTCCGGAGGTGGCAATCAGCCCCAGCATTTT. Translated, it gives CASSEPLPGQASGGGNQPQHF.

This clone was detected ten times or more. The V gene is TRBV28, the J gene TRBJ2-7; 7 bases fit TRBD2. Germline V CDR1 and CDR2: MDHEN, SYDVKM. CDR3 length: 15 amino acids. V dropped 5 bases and J dropped 4; count of bases not matched to a gene: 11. This CDR3 reads CASSAPAGEGYEQYF. CDR3 nucleotides: TGTGCCAGCAGTGCCCCGGCGGGAGAGGGGTACGAGCAGTACTTC.

The V gene is TRBV5-6, the J gene TRBJ2-7; possibly TRBD1 or TRBD2 for D (6 bases each). Trimming removed 8 bases at V and 3 bases at J, with 18 bases between. The CDR3 length is 14 residues. The V gene's germline CDR1 is SGHDT and CDR2 YYEEEE. The CDR3 bases are TGTGCCAGTCGGAGGGGGACGCATCACTACGAGCAGTACTTC. It specifies CASRRGTHHYEQYF.

In this sample, this clone turned up many times. V is TRBV6-5 and J is TRBJ1-2; D remains unclear. This CDR3 has 14 residues. The germline V gene has CDR1 MNHEY and CDR2 SVGAGI. The V gene lost 6 bases and the J gene lost 7 bases, with 18 bases spanning the gap. The CDR3 nucleotides are TGTGCCAGCAGACCCCCCGGGGAGAAGAGTGGCTACACCTTC. Protein sequence: CASRPPGEKSGYTF.

The chain uses TRBV11-2 and TRBJ2-7; D gene uncertain. The CDR3 has 15 residues. V dropped 1 base and J dropped 5 bases, with 15 bases sitting between them. Germline V CDR1 and CDR2: SGHAT, FQNNGV. The CDR3 loop is CASSLGVGRGDEQYF. For the CDR3, the DNA is TGTGCCAGCAGCTTAGGAGTCGGTCGTGGCGACGAGCAGTACTTC.

The J gene is TRBJ2-7, the V gene TRBV28; D is uncertain. Trimming took 5 bases from V and 3 from J, leaving 8 bases between them. The CDR3 length is 12 residues. CDR1 is MDHEN, CDR2 SYDVKM, per germline. Written as DNA, the CDR3 is TGTGCCAGCAGTCCCATAAGCTACGAGCAGTACTTC. It specifies CASSPISYEQYF.

This clone was counted at least ten times. Other DNA sequences of this sample code for an identical CDR3. The chain couples TRBV7-3 to TRBJ2-2; 10 bases align to TRBD2. CDR1 and CDR2 (germline): SGHTA, FQGTGA. V gave up 2 bases and J gave up 4 bases; unmatched junction bases: 4. The length of the CDR3 is 16 residues. CDR3 in DNA: TGTGCCAGCAGCTTAGGGTTAGCGGGAGGCACCGGGGAGCTGTTTTTT. It encodes CASSLGLAGGTGELFF.

Turning to this clone: A much larger clone lies one base from this, so it may be a read error. The genes are TRBV7-6 and TRBJ2-3, with 9 bases fitting TRBD2. This CDR3 spans 16 amino acids. Germline CDR1 is SGHVS and CDR2 is FNYEAQ. CDR3 nucleotide sequence: TGTGCCAGCAGCAGATCAACAGGGACTAGCACAGATATGCAGTATTTT. It yields the protein CASSRSTGTSTDMQYF. Full variable domain (rest looked up from reference TRBV7-6 and TRBJ2-3): GAGVSQSPRYKVTKRGQDVALRCDPISGHVSLYWYRQALGQGPEFLTYFNYEAQQDKSGLPNDRFSAERPEGSISTLTIQRTEQRDSAMYRCASSRSTGTSTDMQYFGPGTRLTVL.

This clone was seen many times. This chain links TRBV7-2 with TRBJ1-2; the match to TRBD1 covers 7 bases. The CDR3 is 16 residues long. The J segment lost 6 bases and the V segment lost 1 base, leaving 11 bases of the junction unmatched. In germline, CDR1 is SGHTA, CDR2 FQGNSA. CDR3 in amino acids: CASSLGFETGRHGYTF. In nucleotides, the CDR3 is TGTGCCAGCAGCTTAGGATTCGAGACAGGGCGCCATGGCTACACCTTC.